The rows below give T cell receptor beta chains drawn from one sample of a study of shared clonotypes between healthy human individuals. Clones were sequenced by immunoSEQ multiplex PCR, and TCRdb holds only the in-frame ones, with some missing. The table lists roughly 1,500,000 clones, about 98% of them singletons. Sequenced: naive CD4+ T cells sorted from blood. These receptors were taken from a man younger than 45 in good health. CDR3s include the opening cysteine and the closing phenylalanine or tryptophan. A D gene is named only where the DNA matches it firmly. Rows may omit the clone size; those that give it use once, few, many or a size class.

>TRBD2|TRBJ2-2|once|TRBV7-9
TGTGCCAGCAGCTTCGGGAGACTAGCGGGAGTGGTCGGGGAGCTGTTTTTT
CASSFGRLAGVVGELFF
>TRBD1|TRBJ1-5|.|TRBV7-9
TGTGCCAGCAGCCGCGTAGGGGGCGCGGATCAGCCCCAGCATTTT
CASSRVGGADQPQHF
>.|TRBJ2-5|.|TRBV11-2
TGTGCCAGCAGCTTACGGAGGGCAATGGGAGAGACCCAGTACTTC
CASSLRRAMGETQYF
>.|TRBJ2-3|.|TRBV5-1
TGCGCCAGCAGCTTAGGGCGCGAGGGGCAGTATTTT
CASSLGREGQYF
>.|TRBJ2-4|.|TRBV6-6
TGTGCCAGCAGCCCCGTAGGAAACATTCAGTACTTC
CASSPVGNIQYF
>TRBD1|TRBJ2-5|.|TRBV19
TGTGCCAGTTGGGGACAGGGGCAAGGGACCCAGTACTTC
CASWGQGQGTQYF
>.|TRBJ2-3|.|TRBV4-1
TGCGCCAGCAGCCAAGGGCAGTCAGATACGCAGTATTTT
CASSQGQSDTQYF
>.|TRBJ1-1|.|TRBV5-4
TGTGCCAGCAGTCAAGAGGGAGCTATCGGCACTGAAGCTTTCTTT
CASSQEGAIGTEAFF
>.|TRBJ1-5|.|TRBV21-1
TGTGCCAGCAGCAAAGTATCAGAGGGCGATCAGCCCCAGCATTTT
CASSKVSEGDQPQHF
>.|TRBJ2-7|.|TRBV5-1
TGCGCCAGCAGCAGGACAGAATTCTACGAGCAGTACTTC
CASSRTEFYEQYF
>.|TRBJ1-1|once|TRBV7-9
TGTGCCAGCAGCTTTGGACAGACTGAAGCTTTCTTT
CASSFGQTEAFF
>.|TRBJ2-3|.|TRBV6-6
TGTGCCAGCAGTCCGTGGGGAGGCACAGATACGCAGTATTTT
CASSPWGGTDTQYF
>.|TRBJ2-3|.|TRBV18
TGTGCCAGCTCACCCAAAACCGATACGCAGTATTTT
CASSPKTDTQYF
>.|TRBJ1-4|.|TRBV5-1
TGCGCCAGCAGCTTGGCCTCCGCTTTTAATGAAAAACTGTTTTTT
CASSLASAFNEKLFF
>.|TRBJ2-7|.|TRBV5-6
TGTGCCAGCAGCCGGGATTCCTACGAGCAGTACTTC
CASSRDSYEQYF
>.|TRBJ1-2|.|TRBV5-6
TGTGCCAGCAGCTTGGACTATGGAGGCCATGGCTACACCTTC
CASSLDYGGHGYTF
>.|TRBJ2-3|.|TRBV7-9
TGTGCCAGTGAAGGGTTCGCAGATACGCAGTATTTT
CASEGFADTQYF
>.|TRBJ2-1|.|TRBV11-2
TGTGCCAGCAGCTTGTTCGCGGGATCAGACATTGAGCAGTTCTTC
CASSLFAGSDIEQFF
>.|TRBJ2-7|.|TRBV7-9
TGTGCCAGCAGCTTACGACCCCACAAGGACGGGGATCAGCAGTACTTC
CASSLRPHKDGDQQYF
>TRBD1|TRBJ2-5|.|TRBV29-1
TGCAGCGTCGTGACAGGGGGCTTACCAGAGACCCAGTACTTC
CSVVTGGLPETQYF
>.|TRBJ2-1|.|TRBV6-1
TGTGCCAGCAGTGTCGGAGGGACAGTTAAGGAGCAGTTCTTC
CASSVGGTVKEQFF
>TRBD1|TRBJ1-5|.|TRBV28
TGTGCCAGCAGTTGGGACAGGGCAGCCAATCAGCCCCAGCATTTT
CASSWDRAANQPQHF
>.|TRBJ2-2|.|TRBV28
TGTGCCAGCAGTTTATTAGAAATCCGGGAGCTGTTTTTT
CASSLLEIRELFF
>TRBD2|TRBJ2-3|.|TRBV9
TGTGCCAGCAGCCTCGGGACTAGCGGGAGAACAGATACGCAGTATTTT
CASSLGTSGRTDTQYF
>.|TRBJ1-3|.|TRBV11-2
TGTGCCAGCAGCCCAGTCTCTGGAAACACCATATATTTT
CASSPVSGNTIYF
>TRBD2|TRBJ2-1|.|TRBV2
TGTGCCAGCATTGGGGGGGTCAATGAGCAGTTCTTC
CASIGGVNEQFF
>.|TRBJ2-3|once|TRBV4-3
TGCGCCAGCAGCCAAGATGTCCAGGGATACACAGATACGCAGTATTTT
CASSQDVQGYTDTQYF
>TRBD1|TRBJ1-2|.|TRBV5-4
TGTGCCAGCAGACCAGGACAGGAGCTGTTTGTCGGTGGCTACACCTTC
CASRPGQELFVGGYTF
>.|TRBJ2-7|.|TRBV6-5
TGTGCCACAACCGGGACACCGGGCGAGCAGTACTTC
CATTGTPGEQYF
>.|TRBJ1-3|.|TRBV28
TGTGCCAGCAGTTTAGCAGGTTCGTCTGGAAACACCATATATTTT
CASSLAGSSGNTIYF
>TRBD1|TRBJ1-4|.|TRBV7-9
TGTGCCAGCAGATTCGGGACAGGGGGTGAAAAACTGTTTTTT
CASRFGTGGEKLFF
>.|TRBJ2-1|.|TRBV5-1
TGCGCCAGCAGCTCCCCCCCGAACCACAATGAGCAGTTCTTC
CASSSPPNHNEQFF
>.|TRBJ2-1|.|TRBV25-1
TGTGCCAGCAGTGAATTATCTGGGACTGGCAATGAGCAGTTCTTC
CASSELSGTGNEQFF
>.|TRBJ2-1|.|TRBV30
TGTGCCTGGACCACAGGGCGCCGACGGGACCAGTTCTTC
CAWTTGRRRDQFF
>.|TRBJ2-2|.|TRBV7-9
TGTGCCAGCAACCCCTCGACAAGTAACACCGGGGAGCTGTTTTTT
CASNPSTSNTGELFF
>.|TRBJ1-5|.|TRBV19
TGTGCCAGTAGCTCCCCCGGTCTGCCCAATCAGCCCCAGCATTTT
CASSSPGLPNQPQHF
>TRBD2|TRBJ2-1|.|TRBV11-1
TGTGCCAGCAGCTTAAGACTAGCGGGAGGTTACAATGAGCAGTTCTTC
CASSLRLAGGYNEQFF
>.|TRBJ1-1|.|TRBV6-5
TGTGCCAGCAAGAGACAAATGGGTGAAAACACTGAAGCTTTCTTT
CASKRQMGENTEAFF
>.|TRBJ2-1|.|TRBV7-8
TGTGCCAGCTCAAGGCCCGTTGTGTATGAGCAGTTCTTC
CASSRPVVYEQFF
>.|TRBJ2-3|.|TRBV29-1
TGCAGCGTTGATCGGGGGCTTACAGATACGCAGTATTTT
CSVDRGLTDTQYF
>.|TRBJ2-7|.|TRBV27
TGTGCCAGCAGTTACAGGGCGGCCTACGAGCAGTACTTC
CASSYRAAYEQYF
>.|TRBJ1-3|.|TRBV10-2
TGCGCCAGTTCGTACGACGGACAGTTTTACTCTGGAAACACCATATATTTT
CASSYDGQFYSGNTIYF
>TRBD1|TRBJ1-2|once|TRBV5-1
TGCGCCAGCAGCCCCCCCACAGGGGGCGGTTATGGCTACACCTTC
CASSPPTGGGYGYTF
>TRBD2|TRBJ2-1|.|TRBV7-2
TGTGCCAGCAGCCCCCAGGGCGGTTCTAGCGGCGCCTACAATGAGCAGTTCTTC
CASSPQGGSSGAYNEQFF
>.|TRBJ2-7|.|TRBV15
TGTGCCACCAGCCGAGGGTCGACAAAAGCCTACGAGCAGTACTTC
CATSRGSTKAYEQYF
>.|TRBJ1-2|.|TRBV9
TGTGCCAGCAGCGTGGCAACAGGCTCCAGGGCCGGGTATGGCTACACCTTC
CASSVATGSRAGYGYTF
>TRBD1|TRBJ1-1|once|TRBV10-3
TGTGCCATCAGTGCCGACAGGGAGGGGAACACTGAAGCTTTCTTT
CAISADREGNTEAFF
>.|TRBJ1-5|.|TRBV19
TGTGCCAGTAGTATCTGGGCTAACAATCAGCCCCAGCATTTT
CASSIWANNQPQHF
>TRBD1|TRBJ2-7|once|TRBV4-2
TGTGCCAGCAGCCGGACGGACAGGGGCTCCTACGAGCAGTACTTC
CASSRTDRGSYEQYF
>.|TRBJ1-1|.|TRBV4-3
TGCGCCAGCAGCCAAGAACAGTTAGGCTTGAACACTGAAGCTTTCTTT
CASSQEQLGLNTEAFF
>.|TRBJ2-2|.|TRBV7-2
TGTGCCAGCAGTAAGAGGCCACACACCGGGGAGCTGTTTTTT
CASSKRPHTGELFF
>TRBD1|TRBJ2-7|.|TRBV27
TGTGCCAGCAGTCCCCGGGACAGGGGGTCCTACGAGCAGTACTTC
CASSPRDRGSYEQYF
>TRBD2|TRBJ2-2|.|TRBV27
TGTGCCAGCAGTTTTAAAGGGACTAGCGGGAGAGTGAACACCGGGGAGCTGTTTTTT
CASSFKGTSGRVNTGELFF
>TRBD2|TRBJ2-7|.|TRBV9
TGTGCCAGCAGCCAAAGCGGGGCCTCCTACGAGCAGTACTTC
CASSQSGASYEQYF
>.|TRBJ2-7|.|TRBV6-9
TGTGCCAGCAGTTATAGGGTCGGGTCCTCCTACGAGCAGTACTTC
CASSYRVGSSYEQYF
>.|TRBJ2-3|.|TRBV30
TGTGCCTGGAGGACTCGGCGTCTAGCGAGGACAGATACGCAGTATTTT
CAWRTRRLARTDTQYF
>.|TRBJ2-7|.|TRBV27
TGTGCCAGCAGTTTAAAGGCAGGGAGGCACGAGCAGTACTTC
CASSLKAGRHEQYF
>.|TRBJ1-1|.|TRBV5-1
TGCGCCAGCAGCCCCCGGGCAGGCCTCGGGAACACTGAAGCTTTCTTT
CASSPRAGLGNTEAFF
>.|TRBJ2-6|.|TRBV6-1
TGTGCCGTACTTTGGACAAGTGGGGCCAACGTCCTGACTTTC
CAVLWTSGANVLTF
>TRBD2|TRBJ2-1|.|TRBV5-4
TGTGCCAGCAGCTTGGGCCTAGCGGGGCACTACAATGAGCAGTTCTTC
CASSLGLAGHYNEQFF